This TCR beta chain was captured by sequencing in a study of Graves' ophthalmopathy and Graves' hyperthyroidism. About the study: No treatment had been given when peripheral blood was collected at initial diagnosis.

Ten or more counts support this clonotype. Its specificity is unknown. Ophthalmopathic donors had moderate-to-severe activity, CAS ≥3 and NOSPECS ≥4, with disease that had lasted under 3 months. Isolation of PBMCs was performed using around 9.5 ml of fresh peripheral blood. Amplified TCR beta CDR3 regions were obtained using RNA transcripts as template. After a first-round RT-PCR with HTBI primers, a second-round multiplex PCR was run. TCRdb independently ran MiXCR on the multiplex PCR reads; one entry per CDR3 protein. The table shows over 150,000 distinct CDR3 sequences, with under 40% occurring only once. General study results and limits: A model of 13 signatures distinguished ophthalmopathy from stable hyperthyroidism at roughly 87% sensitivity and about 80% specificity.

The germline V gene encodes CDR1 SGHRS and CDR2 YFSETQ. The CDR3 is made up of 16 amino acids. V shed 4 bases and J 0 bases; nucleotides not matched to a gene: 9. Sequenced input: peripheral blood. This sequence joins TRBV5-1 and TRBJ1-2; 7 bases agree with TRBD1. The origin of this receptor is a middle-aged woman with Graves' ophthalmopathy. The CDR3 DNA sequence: TGCGCCAGCAGCCCGGACAGGCCACGAGCTAACTATGGCTACACCTTC. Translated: CASSPDRPRANYGYTF.